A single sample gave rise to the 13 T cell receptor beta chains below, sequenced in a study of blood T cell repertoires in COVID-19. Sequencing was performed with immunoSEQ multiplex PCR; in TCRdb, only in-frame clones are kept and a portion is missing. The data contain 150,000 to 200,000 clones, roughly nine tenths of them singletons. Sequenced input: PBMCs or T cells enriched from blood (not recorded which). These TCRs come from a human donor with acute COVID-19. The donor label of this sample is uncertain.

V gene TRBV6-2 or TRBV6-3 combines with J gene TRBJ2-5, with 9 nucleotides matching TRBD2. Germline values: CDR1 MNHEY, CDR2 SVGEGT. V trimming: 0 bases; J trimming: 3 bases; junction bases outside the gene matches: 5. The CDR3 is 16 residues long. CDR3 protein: CASSYSDVAGEETQYF. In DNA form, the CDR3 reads TGTGCCAGCAGTTACTCGGATGTAGCGGGGGAAGAGACCCAGTACTTC.

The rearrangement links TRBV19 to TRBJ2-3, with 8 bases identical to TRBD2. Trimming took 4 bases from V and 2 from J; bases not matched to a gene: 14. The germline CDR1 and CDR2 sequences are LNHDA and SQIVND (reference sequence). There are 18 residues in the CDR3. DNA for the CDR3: TGTGCCAGTAGTACCCAGCCTCCGGGGGGGCTTTTCACAGATACGCAGTATTTT. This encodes CASSTQPPGGLFTDTQYF. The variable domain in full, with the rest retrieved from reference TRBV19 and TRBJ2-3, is DGGITQSPKYLFRKEGQNVTLSCEQNLNHDAMYWYRQDPGQGLRLIYYSQIVNDFQKGDIAEGYSVSREKKESFPLTVTSAQKNPTAFYLCASSTQPPGGLFTDTQYFGPGTRLTVL.

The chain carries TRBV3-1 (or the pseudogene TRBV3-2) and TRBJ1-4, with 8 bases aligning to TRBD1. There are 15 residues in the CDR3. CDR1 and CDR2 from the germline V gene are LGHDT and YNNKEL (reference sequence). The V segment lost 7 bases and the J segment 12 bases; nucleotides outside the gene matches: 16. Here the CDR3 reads CASNRRGTGSPELFF. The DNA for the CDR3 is TGTGCCAGCAACCGGCGGGGGACAGGCAGTCCGGAACTGTTTTTT.

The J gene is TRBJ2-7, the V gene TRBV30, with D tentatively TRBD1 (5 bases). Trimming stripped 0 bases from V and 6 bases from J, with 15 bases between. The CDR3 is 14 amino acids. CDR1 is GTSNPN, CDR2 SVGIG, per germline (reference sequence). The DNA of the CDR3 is TGTGCCTGGAGTGTACCAGGGAAATCACGCGAGCAGTACTTC. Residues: CAWSVPGKSREQYF.

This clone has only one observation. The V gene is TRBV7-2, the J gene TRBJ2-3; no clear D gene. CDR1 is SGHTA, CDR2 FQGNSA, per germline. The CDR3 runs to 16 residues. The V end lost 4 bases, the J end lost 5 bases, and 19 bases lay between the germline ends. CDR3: CASSSRLHNLGDTQYF. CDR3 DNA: TGTGCCAGCAGCTCCCGACTCCACAACTTGGGAGATACGCAGTATTTT.

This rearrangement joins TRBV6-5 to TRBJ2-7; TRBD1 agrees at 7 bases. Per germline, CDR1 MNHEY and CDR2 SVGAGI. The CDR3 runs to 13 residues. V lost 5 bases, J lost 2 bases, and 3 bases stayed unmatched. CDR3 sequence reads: CASSHGQAYEQYF. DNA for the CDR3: TGTGCCAGCAGTCATGGACAGGCCTACGAGCAGTACTTC.

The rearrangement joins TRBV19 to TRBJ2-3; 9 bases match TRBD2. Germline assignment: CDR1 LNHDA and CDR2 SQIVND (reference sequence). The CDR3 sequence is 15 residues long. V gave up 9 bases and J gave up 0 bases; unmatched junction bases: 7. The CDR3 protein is CASKTSGSSTDTQYF. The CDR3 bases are TGTGCCAGCAAGACTAGCGGTTCTAGCACAGATACGCAGTATTTT.

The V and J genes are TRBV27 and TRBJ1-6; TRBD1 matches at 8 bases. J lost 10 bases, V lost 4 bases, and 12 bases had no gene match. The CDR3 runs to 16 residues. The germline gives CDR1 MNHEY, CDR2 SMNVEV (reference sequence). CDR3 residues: CASSYPGQVVGSPLHF. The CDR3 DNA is TGTGCCAGCAGTTATCCGGGACAGGTGGTGGGGTCACCCCTCCACTTT.

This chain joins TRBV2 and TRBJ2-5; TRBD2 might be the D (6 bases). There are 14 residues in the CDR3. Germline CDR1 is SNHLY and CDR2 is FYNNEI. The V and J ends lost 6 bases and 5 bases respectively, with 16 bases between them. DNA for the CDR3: TGTGCCAGCAGCCGGCCGGGAGTAGTGGAGACCCAGTACTTC. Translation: CASSRPGVVETQYF.

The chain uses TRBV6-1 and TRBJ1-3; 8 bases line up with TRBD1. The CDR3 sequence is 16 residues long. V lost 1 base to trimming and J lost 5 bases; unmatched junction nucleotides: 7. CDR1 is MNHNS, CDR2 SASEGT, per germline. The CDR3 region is CASSEEGQGARNTIYF. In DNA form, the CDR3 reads TGTGCCAGCAGTGAAGAGGGGCAGGGGGCGAGAAACACCATATATTTT.

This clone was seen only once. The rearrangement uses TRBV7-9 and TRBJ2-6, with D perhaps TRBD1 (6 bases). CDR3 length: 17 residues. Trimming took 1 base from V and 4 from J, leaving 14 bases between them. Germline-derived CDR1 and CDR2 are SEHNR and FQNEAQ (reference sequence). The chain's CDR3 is CASSLDGRGTGANVLTF. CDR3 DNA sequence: TGTGCCAGCAGCTTAGACGGCAGGGGTACCGGGGCCAACGTCCTGACTTTC.

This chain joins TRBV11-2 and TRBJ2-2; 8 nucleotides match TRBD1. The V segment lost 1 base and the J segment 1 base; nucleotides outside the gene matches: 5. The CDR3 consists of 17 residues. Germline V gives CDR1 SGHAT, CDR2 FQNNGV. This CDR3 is CASSLGRTGQNTGELFF. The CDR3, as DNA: TGTGCCAGCAGCTTAGGCCGGACAGGGCAGAACACCGGGGAGCTGTTTTTT.

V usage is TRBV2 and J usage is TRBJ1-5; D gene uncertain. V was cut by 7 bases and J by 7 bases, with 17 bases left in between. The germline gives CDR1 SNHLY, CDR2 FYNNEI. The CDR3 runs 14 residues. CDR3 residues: CASKGEVLGQPQHF. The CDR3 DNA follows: TGTGCCAGCAAAGGAGAGGTTCTCGGCCAGCCCCAGCATTTT.